This TCR beta chain appears in the sequencing data of a study of technical replicates of blood from a few donors. Method: immunoSEQ multiplex PCR; TCRdb's copy keeps in-frame clones and lacks some. Found here are around 76,000 clones, around nine tenths of them singletons; the top ten hold 0.41%. This TCR derives from a human donor in good health. Sequencing was done on a sample of T cells isolated from PBMCs.

CDR3 in amino acids: CASSPDRFSIYGYTF. The DNA for the CDR3 is TGTGCCAGCAGCCCCGACAGGTTCTCCATTTATGGCTACACCTTC. This chain joins TRBV5-6 and TRBJ1-2, with D perhaps TRBD1 (6 bases). Germline CDR1 is SGHDT and CDR2 is YYEEEE. V was pared by 4 bases and J by 5 bases, with 18 bases between. This CDR3 has 15 amino acids. The full variable domain, completed using reference TRBV5-6 and TRBJ1-2, is DAGVTQSPTHLIKTRGQQVTLRCSPKSGHDTVSWYQQALGQGPQFIFQYYEEEERQRGNFPDRFSGHQFPNYSSELNVNALLLGDSALYLCASSPDRFSIYGYTFGSGTRLTVV.